The clone carrying this T cell receptor (beta chain) was counted at least ten times. The antigen remains unidentified. Germline V gives CDR1 DFQATT, CDR2 SNEGSKA (reference sequence). The CDR3 sequence is 12 residues long. With 4 bases removed from V and 2 bases from J, the gap between germline ends came to 7 bases. This sample is drawn from a study of T cells after yellow fever vaccination. Study-level points and caveats: Within FACS-sorted repertoires, abundant clonotypes contaminating from the bulk population could be present.

The 5'RACE template-switching step produced TCR cDNA and added a universal primer site and UMIs. TCRdb reprocessed the 5' RACE reads via MiXCR and lists one record per CDR3 protein. This sample carries approximately 250,000 distinct CDR3 sequences, over 6.5% of them seen once, and the ten largest clones take about 1%. The sequence came from a man in his thirties or forties who received the YFV17D yellow fever vaccine. V usage is TRBV20-1 and J usage is TRBJ2-3; no definite D call. The sequencing used CD4+ T cells sorted from PBMCs, collected on the day of the yellow fever booster vaccination. The CDR3 DNA follows: TGCAGTGCTACTGGGAACACAGATACGCAGTATTTT. Amino acid sequence: CSATGNTDTQYF.